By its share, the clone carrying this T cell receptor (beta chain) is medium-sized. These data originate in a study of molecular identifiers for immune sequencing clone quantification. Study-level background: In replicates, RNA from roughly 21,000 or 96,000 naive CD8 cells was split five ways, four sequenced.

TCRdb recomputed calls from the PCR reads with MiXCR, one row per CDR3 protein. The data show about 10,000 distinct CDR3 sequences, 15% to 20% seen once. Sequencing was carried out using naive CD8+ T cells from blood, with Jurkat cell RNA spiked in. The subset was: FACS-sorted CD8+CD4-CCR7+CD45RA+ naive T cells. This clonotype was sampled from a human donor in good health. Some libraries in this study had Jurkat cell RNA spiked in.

The DNA for the CDR3 is TGTGCCAGCAGTGATCCACGGGGCCGGACAGATACGCAGTATTTT. Its protein product is CASSDPRGRTDTQYF. This chain uses TRBV6-6 with TRBJ2-3, with D perhaps given as TRBD1 or TRBD2 (5 bases each). Germline-derived CDR1 and CDR2 are MNHNY and SVGAGI (reference sequence). The length of the CDR3 is 15 residues. V was pared by 5 bases and J by 3 bases, with 15 bases between.